Each of the 25 T cell receptor beta chains below was sequenced from the same sample in a study of blood T cell repertoires in COVID-19. The repertoire was sequenced with immunoSEQ multiplex PCR; TCRdb's copy has only in-frame clones and lacks some. The sample contains over 450,000 clones, about 91% of which appear only once. The sequenced sample consisted of peripheral blood. These receptors originate from a man between 18 and 29 years old with COVID-19, enrolled during active disease.

The chain uses TRBV19 and TRBJ2-3, with D maybe TRBD1 (6 bases). V lost 5 bases to trimming and J lost 2 bases, with 14 bases between them. The germline V gene has CDR1 LNHDA and CDR2 SQIVND (reference sequence). CDR3 length equals 15 residues. The CDR3 sequence: CASSLTEGVTDTQYF. The CDR3 nucleotides read TGTGCCAGTAGTTTGACCGAGGGGGTCACAGATACGCAGTATTTT.

The chain joins TRBV10-2 to TRBJ2-3; D might be TRBD2 (6 bases). This CDR3 has 16 residues. The germline V gene has CDR1 WSHSY and CDR2 SAAADI. The V end lost 2 bases, the J end lost 2 bases, and 14 bases lay between the germline ends. The CDR3 sequence is CASSEVGRDATDTQYF. Written as DNA, the CDR3 is TGCGCCAGCAGTGAGGTCGGGCGGGATGCCACAGATACGCAGTATTTT.

The chain has TRBV5-8 and TRBJ2-1; D is uncertain. Germline CDR1 SGHTS, CDR2 YDEGEE. The CDR3 has 12 amino acids. Trimming removed 9 bases from V and 4 bases from J, with 11 bases in between. CDR3 sequence: CATTQLYNEQFF. The CDR3 nucleotides read TGTGCCACCACACAGCTTTACAATGAGCAGTTCTTC.

This chain links TRBV7-6 with TRBJ2-2, with D possibly TRBD2 on 6 matching bases. Trimming took 5 bases from V and 0 from J, leaving 10 bases between them. This CDR3 comprises 15 residues. CDR1 is SGHVS and CDR2 is FNYEAQ in the germline V gene. The CDR3 DNA follows: TGTGCCAGCAGCCCGACTAGTGCGAACACCGGGGAGCTGTTTTTT. Protein product: CASSPTSANTGELFF.

This chain uses TRBV11-3 with TRBJ2-7, with 10 positions matching TRBD1. Germline CDR1 reads SGHNT; CDR2 reads YENEEA. The CDR3 totals 13 residues. After removal of 5 bases from V and 9 bases from J, the junction contained 7 bases not matched to a gene. CDR3: CASSHGQGVVQYF. CDR3 nucleotides: TGTGCCAGCAGCCACGGACAGGGGGTAGTGCAGTACTTC.

A few counts support this clone. The chain has TRBV18 and TRBJ2-1, with 8 bases matching TRBD2. Per germline, CDR1 KGHSH and CDR2 LQKENI. This CDR3 is built from 16 residues. With 0 bases clipped from V and 6 bases from J, the junction kept 7 bases outside the gene matches. As DNA, the CDR3 is TGTGCCAGCTCACCACCGGGGACTAGGCGAGGCAATGAGCAGTTCTTC. Translation gives CASSPPGTRRGNEQFF.

The chain uses TRBV19 and TRBJ2-5, with D possibly TRBD1 on 5 matching bases. The CDR3 covers 14 residues. V shed 3 bases and J shed 4 bases, with 12 bases lying between them. CDR1 is LNHDA and CDR2 is SQIVND in the germline V gene (reference sequence). The CDR3 sequence: CASSIFRGIETQYF. CDR3 nucleotides: TGTGCCAGTAGTATTTTTAGGGGAATAGAGACCCAGTACTTC.

V and J are TRBV4-1 and TRBJ2-4, with D hard to call. Trimming stripped 3 bases from V and 3 bases from J, with 18 bases between. CDR1 is MGHRA and CDR2 is YSYEKL in the germline V gene. CDR3 size: 17 residues. The CDR3 DNA is TGCGCCAGCAGCCAGCCCCTAGTCCCACTCCGCAAAAACATTCAGTACTTC. Amino acid sequence: CASSQPLVPLRKNIQYF.

Points on this clone: A read error may account for a junction end that differs from germline. The chain carries TRBV6-5 and TRBJ1-1; D is possibly TRBD1 (6 bases). CDR3 length: 14 residues. Germline assignment: CDR1 MNHEY and CDR2 SVGAGI. The chain's CDR3 is CASTVGTQNAEAFF. CDR3 nucleotides: TGTGCCAGCACCGTAGGGACACAGAACGCTGAAGCTTTCTTT.

The V gene is TRBV7-9, the J gene TRBJ2-1; TRBD2 matches at 10 bases. The CDR3 is 15 residues long. CDR1 is SEHNR, CDR2 FQNEAQ, per germline (reference sequence). V shed 6 bases and J 1 base; nucleotides not matched to a gene: 3. Written as DNA, the CDR3 is TGTGCCAGCAGAAATAGCGGGGGGTCCTACAATGAGCAGTTCTTC. It yields the protein CASRNSGGSYNEQFF.

This chain joins TRBV7-9 and TRBJ2-7, with 9 positions matching TRBD1. The length of the CDR3 is 15 residues. Germline-derived CDR1 and CDR2 are SEHNR and FQNEAQ (reference sequence). Losses at the gene ends were 4 bases for V and 2 bases for J; bases not matched to a gene: 6. CDR3 sequence reads: CASSSGTGTTYEQYF. In DNA, the CDR3 is TGTGCCAGCAGCTCAGGGACAGGGACTACCTACGAGCAGTACTTC.

This clone appeared a few times. J is TRBJ2-3 and V is TRBV10-3; TRBD1 matches 7 bases. Germline V lookup: CDR1 ENHRY, CDR2 SYGVKD. This CDR3 is built from 14 residues. The V segment lost 5 bases and the J segment 1 base; nucleotides outside the gene matches: 3. The CDR3 here is CAISFTGGTDTQYF. CDR3 DNA sequence: TGTGCCATCAGTTTCACAGGGGGCACAGATACGCAGTATTTT.

This clone was picked up one time. The V call is TRBV9, the J call TRBJ2-3; 7 bases are a match to TRBD2. V trimming: 0 bases; J trimming: 1 base; junction bases outside the gene matches: 11. This CDR3 spans 18 amino acids. Germline-derived CDR1 and CDR2 are SGDLS and YYNGEE. The DNA for the CDR3 is TGTGCCAGCAGCGTAGTGGGTCAACTAGCGATGGGCACAGATACGCAGTATTTT. Translation gives CASSVVGQLAMGTDTQYF.

The V gene is TRBV7-9, the J gene TRBJ1-1; tentative D call: TRBD1 (6 bases). This CDR3 is built from 14 residues. CDR1 SEHNR and CDR2 FQNEAQ come from the germline V gene (reference sequence). V dropped 5 bases and J dropped 0 bases, with 10 bases sitting between them. The CDR3 reads CASSPDSLNTEAFF. CDR3 sequence (DNA): TGTGCCAGCAGCCCGGACAGTTTGAACACTGAAGCTTTCTTT.

V gene TRBV11-3 combines with J gene TRBJ1-3; D is perhaps TRBD1 (5 bases). Germline V gene sequence: CDR1 SGHNT, CDR2 YENEEA. Trimming removed 4 bases at V and 0 bases at J, with 13 bases between. The CDR3 is 16 residues long. DNA for the CDR3: TGTGCCAGCAGCTCGGCCAGGGTTCACTCTGGAAACACCATATATTTT. Its translation: CASSSARVHSGNTIYF.

The rearrangement uses TRBV29-1 and TRBJ2-5, with 7 positions matching TRBD2. Trimming at V came to 4 bases and at J to 0 bases, leaving 8 bases not matched to a gene. Germline lookup yields CDR1 SQVTM and CDR2 ANQGSEA. The CDR3 has 15 residues. Here the CDR3 DNA reads TGCAGCGTTGTAATGGCGGGGGAAAACCAAGAGACCCAGTACTTC. It codes for CSVVMAGENQETQYF.

The chain recombines TRBV11-2 with TRBJ2-1; 16 bases agree with TRBD2. CDR1 SGHAT and CDR2 FQNNGV come from the germline V gene. Trimming at V came to 5 bases and at J to 6 bases, leaving 7 bases not matched to a gene. The CDR3 covers 17 residues. The CDR3 spells CASSPGTSGGAGNEQFF. The CDR3 nucleotides are TGTGCCAGCAGCCCGGGGACTAGCGGGGGGGCAGGCAATGAGCAGTTCTTC.

The chain carries TRBV6-5 and TRBJ2-7; 13 bases are a match to TRBD2. Germline assignment: CDR1 MNHEY and CDR2 SVGAGI. This CDR3 is 15 amino acids long. Trimming took 2 bases from V and 9 from J; bases not matched to a gene: 7. The CDR3 is CASSYRTSGSGAQYF. CDR3 nucleotides: TGTGCCAGCAGTTACAGGACTAGCGGGAGCGGGGCGCAGTACTTC.

The chain has TRBV5-1 and TRBJ2-7, with 11 bases lining up with TRBD1. CDR3 length: 16 residues. Germline CDR1 reads SGHRS; CDR2 reads YFSETQ. Unmatched junction bases numbered 7, after V lost 0 bases and J lost 5 bases. Here the CDR3 DNA reads TGCGCCAGCAGCTTGGAAGGACAGGGGGCTTTGGACGAGCAGTACTTC. Protein product: CASSLEGQGALDEQYF.

V and J are TRBV20-1 and TRBJ2-2; no clear D. CDR1 is DFQATT and CDR2 is SNEGSKA in the germline V gene (reference sequence). The CDR3 runs to 14 residues. The V and J ends lost 3 bases and 1 base respectively, with 9 bases between them. CDR3 nucleotide sequence: TGCAGTGCTAGTCGTGACTTGAACACCGGGGAGCTGTTTTTT. Its translation is CSASRDLNTGELFF.

This clone appeared a single time. The V call is TRBV14, the J call TRBJ2-7, with 8 bases matching TRBD1. V lost 4 bases, J lost 12 bases, and 14 bases stayed unmatched. Germline V gene sequence: CDR1 SGHDN, CDR2 FVKESK. The CDR3 loop spans 14 amino acids. CDR3 protein: CASSRPKGQGVWYF. The CDR3 DNA sequence: TGTGCCAGCAGCCGTCCTAAAGGACAGGGAGTTTGGTACTTC. Looking up the rest from reference TRBV14 and TRBJ2-7 gives the full variable domain: EAGVTQFPSHSVIEKGQTVTLRCDPISGHDNLYWYRRVMGKEIKFLLHFVKESKQDESGMPNNRFLAERTGGTYSTLKVQPAELEDSGVYFCASSRPKGQGVWYFGPGTRLTVT.

V is TRBV19 and J is TRBJ2-2, with 10 bases aligning to TRBD1. V trimming: 5 bases; J trimming: 4 bases; junction bases outside the gene matches: 4. The CDR3 covers 15 residues. The germline gives CDR1 LNHDA, CDR2 SQIVND (reference sequence). Here the CDR3 DNA reads TGTGCCAGTAGTTCGACAGGGGGCTCCACCGGGGAGCTGTTTTTT. It translates to CASSSTGGSTGELFF. The full variable domain, completed using reference TRBV19 and TRBJ2-2, is DGGITQSPKYLFRKEGQNVTLSCEQNLNHDAMYWYRQDPGQGLRLIYYSQIVNDFQKGDIAEGYSVSREKKESFPLTVTSAQKNPTAFYLCASSSTGGSTGELFFGEGSRLTVL.

V gene TRBV5-1 combines with J gene TRBJ2-1, with 10 bases matching TRBD2. Germline loops: CDR1 SGHRS, CDR2 YFSETQ. The CDR3 sequence is 16 residues long. The V segment lost 0 bases and the J segment 5 bases; nucleotides outside the gene matches: 5. The CDR3 sequence: CASSLEVSGGHNEQFF. The DNA of the CDR3 is TGCGCCAGCAGCTTGGAGGTTAGCGGGGGGCACAATGAGCAGTTCTTC.

V and J are TRBV10-2 and TRBJ2-5, with 7 nucleotides matching TRBD1. V shed 7 bases, J shed 7 bases, and the junction held 9 bases outside the gene matches. From germline, CDR1 is WSHSY and CDR2 SAAADI. The CDR3 consists of 13 residues. The CDR3 loop reads CASIAYSGGTQYF. CDR3 bases: TGCGCCAGCATAGCATATTCAGGGGGGACCCAGTACTTC.

This chain joins TRBV29-1 and TRBJ2-7; a possible D gene is TRBD1 (6 bases). V lost 7 bases and J 0 bases, leaving 16 bases between the germline ends. This CDR3 is built from 14 residues. Germline assignment: CDR1 SQVTM and CDR2 ANQGSEA. CDR3 DNA: TGCAGCGCGTCCGGTGACAGGCACTCCTACGAGCAGTACTTC. It translates to CSASGDRHSYEQYF.